The clone carrying this T cell receptor (beta chain) was seen once. V lost 8 bases, J lost 0 bases, and 14 bases lay in between. This CDR3 region has 16 residues. The V gene's germline CDR1 is KGHSH and CDR2 LQKENI. The record originates from a study of blood T cell repertoires in COVID-19. Study-level information: Sites in the United States, Italy and Spain provided acute and convalescent COVID-19 samples. T cells, B-cell-depleted T cells, or PBMCs supplied cDNA or gDNA.

Authors' analysis steps: Reference gene primer amplification gave nucleated cell count estimates. The data were produced by immunoSEQ multiplex PCR, yet TCRdb's version contains in-frame clones alone and is incomplete. For V, J and clone size, that table is used; D and trimming come from the DNA. This table holds 70,000 to 85,000 clones, around 83% found once. The genes are TRBV18 and TRBJ2-6; D possibly corresponds to TRBD2 (6 bases). This sequence was found in a human donor in a cohort sampled during active COVID-19. Material: peripheral blood. CDR3 in DNA: TGTGCCAGCCTCGGAGGGGTCAACTCTGGGGCCAACGTCCTGACTTTC. Its protein product is CASLGGVNSGANVLTF.